Shown below are 10 T cell receptor beta chains from a single sample sequenced in a study of blood T cell repertoires in COVID-19. Assay: immunoSEQ multiplex PCR; the TCRdb copy retains only in-frame clones and omits some. In the table there are about 80,000 clones, about 87% of which are singletons. The sequencing sample was made of peripheral blood. Source of these receptors: a woman aged 80 or older with acute or convalescent COVID-19.

The V call is TRBV19, the J call TRBJ2-7, with a possible D match to TRBD2 (6 bases). The CDR3 has 15 residues. Germline-derived CDR1 and CDR2 are LNHDA and SQIVND (reference sequence). Trimming pared 4 bases from V and 4 bases from J, leaving 17 bases between. The CDR3 is CASSTEASADYEQYF. Written as DNA, the CDR3 is TGTGCCAGTAGTACGGAGGCTAGCGCGGATTACGAGCAGTACTTC.

The rearrangement uses TRBV5-1 and TRBJ2-5; 9 positions agree with TRBD1. The ends lost 4 bases at V and 5 bases at J; junction bases unmatched: 3. The CDR3 covers 13 residues. Germline CDR1 is SGHRS and CDR2 is YFSETQ. CDR3 nucleotides: TGCGCCAGCAGCCTCGGACAGGGGGAGACCCAGTACTTC. Translating gives CASSLGQGETQYF.

The chain links TRBV6-5 to TRBJ1-6, with 9 bases aligning to TRBD1. The CDR3 is made up of 15 amino acids. Germline-derived CDR1 and CDR2 are MNHEY and SVGAGI. After removal of 2 bases from V and 7 bases from J, the junction contained 3 bases not matched to a gene. The CDR3: CASSYRGTGNSPLHF. The CDR3 DNA follows: TGTGCCAGCAGTTACAGAGGGACAGGGAATTCACCCCTCCACTTT.

The chain employs TRBV9 and TRBJ2-3; no clear D gene. CDR1 is SGDLS and CDR2 is YYNGEE in the germline V gene. V was clipped by 1 base and J by 3 bases, with 6 bases between them. This CDR3 region has 13 residues. CDR3 amino acids: CASSVTRTDTQYF. The CDR3 coding sequence is TGTGCCAGCAGCGTAACCAGAACAGATACGCAGTATTTT.

This clone was picked up a small number of times. CDR3 residues: CASSLVLTGQYF. The DNA of the CDR3 is TGTGCCAGCAGCTTAGTACTAACGGGGCAGTACTTC. The chain recombines TRBV11-3 with TRBJ2-7; unclear D gene. This CDR3 contains 12 residues. V was trimmed by 1 base and J by 9 bases, leaving 10 bases between them. CDR1 is SGHNT, CDR2 YENEEA, per germline.

The chain employs TRBV6-2 or TRBV6-3 and TRBJ2-7, with a possible D match to TRBD1 (5 bases). The V end was cut by 2 bases, the J end by 2 bases, with 13 bases between. The CDR3 runs to 15 residues. Germline-derived CDR1 and CDR2 are MNHEY and SVGEGT. The CDR3 sequence: CASSYRQGITYEQYF. In DNA, the CDR3 is TGTGCCAGCAGTTACCGGCAGGGTATTACCTACGAGCAGTACTTC.

V is TRBV5-5 and J is TRBJ1-1; D is perhaps TRBD1 (6 bases). In germline, CDR1 is SGHKS, CDR2 YYEKEE (reference sequence). This CDR3 has 13 amino acids. Deletions cut 2 bases from V and 7 bases from J, with 12 bases between. The CDR3 here is CASSFRGAGEAFF. The CDR3 bases are TGTGCCAGCAGCTTTCGGGGGGCCGGTGAAGCTTTCTTT.

Only one count was recorded for this clone. In nucleotides, the CDR3 is TGTGCCAGCAGCTTGTTTCCTAGCGGGGGCACAGATACGCAGTATTTT. Translating gives CASSLFPSGGTDTQYF. This chain uses TRBV5-5 with TRBJ2-3, with 9 positions matching TRBD2. V was clipped by 1 base and J by 1 base; unmatched bases: 4. Per the germline V gene, CDR1 is SGHKS and CDR2 is YYEKEE (reference sequence). The CDR3 loop spans 16 amino acids.

The rearrangement uses TRBV6-8 and TRBJ2-1; 10 bases map to TRBD2. Germline loops: CDR1 MNHGY, CDR2 SAAAGT. CDR3 length: 19 residues. V lost 5 bases, J lost 0 bases, and 13 bases stayed unmatched. Here the CDR3 reads CASSPEQAGGPSSYNEQFF. CDR3 DNA: TGTGCCAGCAGTCCTGAACAAGCGGGAGGGCCGAGCTCCTACAATGAGCAGTTCTTC.

This rearrangement joins TRBV5-1 to TRBJ1-4; D perhaps matches TRBD1 (6 bases). CDR1 and CDR2 (germline): SGHRS, YFSETQ. Trimming took 4 bases from V and 4 from J, leaving 17 bases between them. The CDR3 has 16 amino acids. In DNA, the CDR3 is TGCGCCAGCAGCCCGCAGGGGACCGCGAATAATGAAAAACTGTTTTTT. Its protein product is CASSPQGTANNEKLFF.